Listed below are T cell receptor beta chains from one sample, sequenced in a study of blood T cell repertoires in COVID-19. Assay: immunoSEQ multiplex PCR; the TCRdb copy retains only in-frame clones and omits some. The data contain approximately 90,000 clones, about 74% of them singletons. Sequenced input: peripheral blood. The receptors shown here come from a human donor in a cohort sampled during active COVID-19. Each CDR3 is given with its conserved first and last residue. The D gene is left open where the match is weak. Rows give clone size only sometimes, using once, few, many, or a class for an expanded clone.

TRBD2	NA	TRBV4-2	TRBJ2-2	CASSQRGAGEAGELFF	TGTGCCAGCAGCCAACGGGGCGCGGGGGAGGCCGGGGAGCTGTTTTTT
NA	NA	TRBV19	TRBJ1-6	CASKTTGANSPLHF	TGTGCCAGTAAGACGACAGGAGCCAATTCACCCCTCCACTTT
TRBD1	NA	TRBV28	TRBJ1-5	CASARVTGDNQPQHF	TGTGCCAGCGCACGGGTGACAGGGGACAATCAGCCCCAGCATTTT
TRBD2	NA	TRBV9	TRBJ2-1	CASSFGLAGLDEQFF	TGTGCCAGCAGCTTCGGACTAGCGGGATTGGATGAGCAGTTCTTC
TRBD2	NA	TRBV28	TRBJ2-1	CASSRTSGHNEQFF	TGTGCCAGCAGTCGCACTAGCGGGCACAATGAGCAGTTCTTC
TRBD1	NA	TRBV7-2	TRBJ2-5	CASSLEGAGGWETQYF	TGTGCCAGCAGCTTAGAGGGGGCAGGGGGCTGGGAGACCCAGTACTTC
NA	NA	TRBV5-1	TRBJ2-1	CASTQPSSRNNEQFF	TGCGCCAGCACTCAACCTAGCTCGCGGAATAATGAGCAGTTCTTC
NA	many	TRBV19	TRBJ1-1	CASSTTGNTEAFF	TGTGCCAGTAGCACCACAGGGAACACTGAAGCTTTCTTT
TRBD2	NA	TRBV24-1	TRBJ2-1	CATSDSSTSGYNEQFF	TGTGCCACCAGTGATTCATCTACTAGCGGATACAATGAGCAGTTCTTC
NA	NA	TRBV11-2	TRBJ2-2	CASNKREANTGELFF	TGTGCCAGCAACAAGAGGGAAGCGAACACCGGGGAGCTGTTTTTT
NA	NA	TRBV5-4	TRBJ1-2	CASSSQKERYGYTF	TGTGCCAGCAGCTCACAGAAAGAACGCTATGGCTACACCTTC
NA	NA	TRBV6-6	TRBJ1-1	CASRSREVTEAFF	TGTGCCAGCCGAAGCCGGGAGGTAACTGAAGCTTTCTTT
NA	NA	TRBV28	TRBJ1-2	CASSLNPTNYGYTF	TGTGCCAGCAGTTTAAATCCAACTAACTATGGCTACACCTTC
NA	NA	TRBV12-3/TRBV12-4	TRBJ2-5	CANTVQGKETQYF	TGTGCCAACACCGTACAGGGTAAAGAGACCCAGTACTTC
TRBD2	NA	TRBV28	TRBJ2-1	CASTREKGYNEQFF	TGTGCCAGCACGCGGGAGAAGGGGTACAATGAGCAGTTCTTC
TRBD2	NA	TRBV28	TRBJ2-7	CASSLFGTSGSYEQYF	TGTGCCAGCAGTTTATTCGGGACTAGCGGATCCTACGAGCAGTACTTC
TRBD2	NA	TRBV19	TRBJ2-2	CASSYVRGSGELFF	TGTGCCAGTAGTTATGTGCGGGGGAGCGGGGAGCTGTTTTTT
NA	NA	TRBV6-5	TRBJ1-2	CASSYQRRGADYGYTF	TGTGCCAGCAGTTACCAGCGGCGGGGGGCGGACTATGGCTACACCTTC
NA	many	TRBV6-1	TRBJ1-4	CASSENRMKKLFF	TGTGCCAGCAGTGAGAACAGGATGAAAAAACTGTTTTTT
NA	NA	TRBV3-1/TRBV3-2	TRBJ2-4	CASSQDRRPLAKNIQYF	TGTGCCAGCAGCCAAGATAGGCGGCCTCTAGCCAAAAACATTCAGTACTTC
TRBD2	NA	TRBV6-1	TRBJ2-5	CASSEKLGLAGEGWEETQYF	TGTGCCAGCAGTGAAAAGTTGGGACTAGCGGGAGAGGGGTGGGAAGAGACCCAGTACTTC
TRBD2	many	TRBV11-1	TRBJ2-2	CASSSRGGETGELFF	TGTGCCAGCAGCTCCCGCGGGGGGGAAACCGGGGAGCTGTTTTTT
NA	NA	TRBV19	TRBJ1-1	CASSTTPVGHLSTEAFF	TGTGCCAGTAGTACCACCCCGGTTGGGCATTTGAGCACTGAAGCTTTCTTT
TRBD1	NA	TRBV5-1	TRBJ2-1	CASSLVDRGVNEQFF	TGCGCCAGCAGCTTGGTGGACAGGGGGGTGAATGAGCAGTTCTTC
NA	few	TRBV21-1	TRBJ2-7	CASSKQCGTDSYEQYF	TGTGCCAGCAGCAAACAATGCGGGACCGACTCCTACGAGCAGTACTTC
NA	NA	TRBV28	TRBJ1-5	CASTQSPQGHQPQHF	TGTGCCAGCACCCAAAGTCCGCAGGGGCATCAGCCCCAGCATTTT
NA	NA	TRBV19	TRBJ1-2	CASSVETGLANYGYTF	TGTGCCAGTAGTGTCGAGACAGGCCTAGCTAACTATGGCTACACCTTC
TRBD1	NA	TRBV6-5	TRBJ1-6	CASSTGTGVNSPLHF	TGTGCCAGCAGTACCGGGACAGGGGTGAATTCACCCCTCCACTTT
NA	NA	TRBV18	TRBJ2-7	CASSPGTSYEQYF	TGTGCCAGCTCACCCGGGACTTCCTACGAGCAGTACTTC
NA	NA	TRBV13	TRBJ1-2	CASNRRGIYYGYTF	TGTGCCAGCAATCGACGGGGGATTTACTATGGCTACACCTTC
NA	NA	TRBV30	TRBJ1-2	CAWSVDQGGYTF	TGTGCCTGGAGTGTTGATCAGGGTGGCTACACCTTC
TRBD2	NA	TRBV10-2	TRBJ2-3	CASSESGGGRVTDTQYF	TGCGCCAGCAGTGAGTCAGGTGGCGGGAGAGTGACAGATACGCAGTATTTT
TRBD2	NA	TRBV7-9	TRBJ2-4	CASSFGTSLYF	TGTGCCAGCAGCTTCGGGACTAGCTTGTACTTC
NA	NA	TRBV21-1	TRBJ2-2	CASSKERASGRANTGELFF	TGTGCCAGCAGCAAAGAGAGGGCTAGCGGGAGGGCGAACACCGGGGAGCTGTTTTTT
NA	NA	TRBV7-8	TRBJ1-4	CASSLEGLGEKLFF	TGTGCCAGCAGCTTAGAGGGGTTGGGGGAAAAACTGTTTTTT
TRBD1	few	TRBV5-4	TRBJ2-7	CASRNRDRASEQYF	TGTGCCAGCAGAAACCGGGACAGGGCAAGTGAGCAGTACTTC
NA	NA	TRBV30	TRBJ1-5	CALARSGNQPQHF	TGTGCCTTGGCCCGAAGTGGCAATCAGCCCCAGCATTTT
TRBD1	NA	TRBV28	TRBJ1-4	CASSSGGAGEKLFF	TGTGCCAGCAGTTCAGGGGGCGCAGGGGAAAAACTGTTTTTT
NA	NA	TRBV10-2	TRBJ2-1	CASSAGPPQASIF	TGCGCCAGCAGTGCCGGACCACCACAGGCTTCCATCTTC
NA	NA	TRBV15	TRBJ1-2	CATSRGDMDGGYTF	TGTGCCACCAGCAGGGGGGACATGGACGGCGGCTACACCTTC
NA	NA	TRBV7-6	TRBJ1-6	CASSLAPRGDNSPLHF	TGTGCCAGCAGCTTAGCGCCCAGGGGAGATAATTCACCCCTCCACTTT
NA	once	TRBV2	TRBJ1-2	CAQGQGQRYTF	TGTGCCCAAGGGCAGGGGCAACGCTACACCTTC
NA	NA	TRBV12-3/TRBV12-4	TRBJ1-1	CASSLGQGSEAFF	TGTGCCAGCAGTTTAGGCCAGGGCTCTGAAGCTTTCTTT
NA	NA	TRBV6-2/TRBV6-3	TRBJ1-5	CASSKHSVNSNQPQHF	TGTGCCAGCAGTAAACACAGTGTTAATAGCAATCAGCCCCAGCATTTT
NA	once	TRBV11-3	TRBJ1-2	CASSLEAVGSYTF	TGTGCCAGCAGCTTAGAGGCAGTGGGCAGCTACACCTTC
NA	NA	TRBV7-8	TRBJ1-4	CASSRGTTREKLFF	TGTGCCAGCAGCCGCGGGACAACCCGGGAAAAACTGTTTTTT
NA	NA	TRBV20-1	TRBJ2-7	CSASMQARGEQYF	TGCAGTGCTAGTATGCAGGCCCGGGGCGAGCAGTACTTC
TRBD1	NA	TRBV15	TRBJ2-6	CATSSTGGQGAGANVLTF	TGTGCCACCAGCTCGACAGGGGGCCAAGGGGCTGGGGCCAACGTCCTGACTTTC
TRBD1	NA	TRBV18	TRBJ2-1	CASSPTTDRGGNEQFF	TGTGCCAGCTCACCCACTACGGACAGGGGTGGCAATGAGCAGTTCTTC
NA	few	TRBV27	TRBJ1-1	CASSPQRMNTEAFF	TGTGCCAGCAGTCCCCAGCGAATGAACACTGAAGCTTTCTTT